This passage covers 32 T cell receptor beta chains from one sample sequenced in a study of blood T cells in healthy people across ages. The second PCR ran roughly 7 to 11 cycles with a sample-barcoded 5' primer and J-beta primers. MiXCR, applied by TCRdb to the 5' RACE reads, yields one record per CDR3 protein. The sample includes 850,000 to 1,000,000 distinct CDR3 sequences, roughly 50% of them seen just once. Material: blood. Receptor source: an older woman in good health.

This clonotype was detected once. The chain links TRBV7-9 to TRBJ2-3, with no clear D. The CDR3 is 14 amino acids. V was trimmed by 3 bases and J by 1 base, leaving 8 bases between them. CDR1 and CDR2 from the germline V gene are SEHNR and FQNEAQ (reference sequence). This CDR3 reads CASSFNEGTDTQYF. As DNA, the CDR3 is TGTGCCAGCAGCTTCAACGAGGGCACAGATACGCAGTATTTT.

The chain employs TRBV3-1 and TRBJ2-7; 10 bases are shared with TRBD1. Trimming took 1 base from V and 6 from J; bases not matched to a gene: 3. In germline, CDR1 is LGHDT, CDR2 YNNKEL (reference sequence). This CDR3 is 14 amino acids long. The DNA for the CDR3 is TGTGCCAGCAGCCAAGGGGACAGGGGCTCCGAGCAGTACTTC. This sequence encodes CASSQGDRGSEQYF.

In this sample, this clonotype turned up once. The J gene is TRBJ2-5, the V gene TRBV5-1; 14 bases are a match to TRBD2. The J call could be wrong; TRBJ2-7 is a better fit for the DNA end. The CDR3 covers 16 residues. Germline CDR1 SGHRS, CDR2 YFSETQ. Written as DNA, the CDR3 is TGCGCCAGCAGCCCACGCTGGACTAGCGGGAGGTACGAGCAGTACTTC. Protein sequence: CASSPRWTSGRYEQYF.

This sequence joins TRBV12-3 or TRBV12-4 and TRBJ2-5, with a possible D match to TRBD2 (6 bases). This CDR3 is 15 amino acids long. V was trimmed by 6 bases and J by 5 bases, leaving 19 bases between them. The CDR3 spells CASSPESGGGETQYF. Here the CDR3 DNA reads TGTGCCAGCAGCCCCGAGAGTGGAGGAGGGGAGACCCAGTACTTC.

This chain joins TRBV7-9 and TRBJ2-3; 7 positions agree with TRBD2. The CDR3 is 20 amino acids. Losses at the gene ends were 7 bases for V and 5 bases for J; bases not matched to a gene: 27. Germline V gene lookup returns CDR1 SEHNR and CDR2 FQNEAQ (reference sequence). CDR3 sequence (DNA): TGTGCCAGCATCGGCCGAAACTATGCGGGAGAAGGCGTTCCAGGAGATACGCAGTATTTT. It specifies CASIGRNYAGEGVPGDTQYF.

The rearrangement uses TRBV6-2 or TRBV6-3 and TRBJ2-3; 9 nucleotides align to TRBD2. Per germline, CDR1 MNHEY and CDR2 SVGEGT. The CDR3 consists of 15 residues. With 4 bases clipped from V and 11 bases from J, the junction kept 13 bases outside the gene matches. CDR3 loop: CASSSGGGRAYMQYF. The CDR3 DNA reads TGTGCCAGCAGTTCCGGTGGCGGGAGGGCCTATATGCAGTATTTT.

The J gene is TRBJ2-7, the V gene TRBV12-3 or TRBV12-4; D possibly corresponds to TRBD1 (5 bases). V lost 2 bases and J 1 base, leaving 18 bases between the germline ends. This CDR3 region has 17 residues. The CDR3 sequence is CASSLLKATGLSYEQYF. The DNA of the CDR3 is TGTGCCAGCAGTTTACTGAAGGCTACAGGCTTATCCTACGAGCAGTACTTC.

With respect to this clonotype: Likely a read error: the CDR3 ends without its conserved phenylalanine or tryptophan. The CDR3 spells CASSSYNEQFS. DNA of the CDR3: TGTGCCAGCAGTTCCTACAATGAGCAGTTCTCC. V and J are TRBV12-3 or TRBV12-4 and TRBJ2-1; D gene ambiguous. V was cut by 4 bases and J by 2 bases, with 0 bases left in between. The CDR3 covers 11 residues.

V and J are TRBV20-1 and TRBJ2-1, with 10 nucleotides matching TRBD1. This CDR3 spans 14 amino acids. V lost 3 bases to trimming and J lost 9 bases; unmatched junction nucleotides: 8. Germline lookup yields CDR1 DFQATT and CDR2 SNEGSKA (reference sequence). The CDR3 here is CSARGTGVGIEQFF. CDR3 coding DNA: TGCAGTGCTAGGGGGACAGGGGTCGGTATTGAGCAGTTCTTC.

The rearrangement uses TRBV4-1 and TRBJ2-7; D is ambiguous. From germline, CDR1 is MGHRA and CDR2 YSYEKL. V was pared by 2 bases and J by 0 bases, with 8 bases between. The CDR3 loop spans 14 amino acids. This CDR3 is CASSQPRVSYEQYF. The CDR3 region has the DNA TGCGCCAGCAGCCAACCAAGGGTCTCCTACGAGCAGTACTTC.

The rearrangement links TRBV7-6 to TRBJ2-4, with D unresolved. The CDR3 has 14 amino acids. Germline V lookup: CDR1 SGHVS, CDR2 FNYEAQ. The ends were cut back, 3 bases at V and 6 bases at J, with 12 bases in the middle. DNA of the CDR3: TGTGCCAGCAGCTTGCGGCCAGGACCAAACATTCAGTACTTC. Translation gives CASSLRPGPNIQYF.

The chain has TRBV6-6 and TRBJ2-5; no reliable D call. The CDR3 runs 13 residues. V was shortened by 7 bases and J by 11 bases, with 20 bases between the two germline ends. The germline V gene encodes CDR1 MNHNY and CDR2 SVGAGI (reference sequence). This CDR3 is CASIRGSDHEQYF. The CDR3 DNA follows: TGTGCCAGCATCCGAGGTTCGGATCATGAGCAGTACTTC.

This chain uses TRBV5-1 with TRBJ2-5; D is unresolved. CDR1 and CDR2 from the germline V gene are SGHRS and YFSETQ. This CDR3 has 16 amino acids. Trimming left V 0 bases short and J 5 bases short, with 17 bases between. The CDR3 nucleotides are TGCGCCAGCAGCTTGGGAGTCTTCGGGTTAGAGGAGACCCAGTACTTC. The encoded protein is CASSLGVFGLEETQYF. The full variable domain, completed using reference TRBV5-1 and TRBJ2-5, is KAGVTQTPRYLIKTRGQQVTLSCSPISGHRSVSWYQQTPGQGLQFLFEYFSETQRNKGNFPGRFSGRQFSNSRSEMNVSTLELGDSALYLCASSLGVFGLEETQYFGPGTRLLVL.

Remarks on this clonotype: Its ends do not fully match the called genes, so a read error is possible. The rearrangement uses TRBV4-1 and TRBJ2-7; 7 bases align to TRBD2. The DNA end favors TRBJ2-5, so the J call may be wrong. Germline CDR1 is MGHRA and CDR2 is YSYEKL. The CDR3 is 17 amino acids. The CDR3 DNA reads as TGCACCAGCAGCCAGAACCCGTTAAGGGCGGGAGTAGAGACCCAGTACTTC. It translates to CTSSQNPLRAGVETQYF.

V and J are TRBV6-5 and TRBJ2-3; the match to TRBD2 covers 9 bases. CDR1 and CDR2 from the germline V gene are MNHEY and SVGAGI. This CDR3 comprises 16 residues. Trimming removed 6 bases from V and 5 bases from J; junction bases left unmatched: 12. CDR3 loop: CASRRTSATVGDTQYF. The CDR3 bases are TGTGCCAGCAGACGGACTAGCGCCACGGTGGGAGATACGCAGTATTTT.

This clonotype was observed a few times. The rearrangement uses TRBV6-6 and TRBJ2-3; 7 bases map to TRBD2. Germline V gene sequence: CDR1 MNHNY, CDR2 SVGAGI (reference sequence). This CDR3 is built from 17 residues. J was trimmed by 4 bases and V by 5 bases; bases with no gene match: 15. The CDR3 DNA reads TGTGCCAGCAGTACGGGACTATTTGATCTACGAGCAGATACGCAGTATTTT. Residues: CASSTGLFDLRADTQYF.

This chain connects TRBV4-3 to TRBJ2-7; 12 bases are a match to TRBD2. V dropped 4 bases and J dropped 0; count of bases not matched to a gene: 16. The CDR3 covers 20 residues. Germline V lookup: CDR1 LGHNA, CDR2 YSLEER. The CDR3: CASSLRDGGLAGPSSYEQYF. The CDR3 region has the DNA TGCGCCAGCAGCCTCAGGGATGGAGGACTAGCGGGACCTAGCTCCTACGAGCAGTACTTC.

The J gene is TRBJ2-5, the V gene TRBV4-3; 7 nucleotides match TRBD2. Germline V gene lookup returns CDR1 LGHNA and CDR2 YSLEER. The CDR3 spans 16 residues. Trimming at V came to 0 bases and at J to 4 bases, leaving 8 bases not matched to a gene. This CDR3 is CASSQDGRELGETQYF. The CDR3 DNA reads TGCGCCAGCAGCCAAGATGGGAGGGAGCTAGGAGAGACCCAGTACTTC.

This clonotype has a count of ten or more. The chain links TRBV4-1 to TRBJ2-1, with a tentative D call TRBD2 (7 bases). This CDR3 contains 16 residues. V was shortened by 3 bases and J by 4 bases, with 16 bases between the two germline ends. Germline V gene sequence: CDR1 MGHRA, CDR2 YSYEKL. CDR3 in amino acids: CASSQYPEGGYNEQFF. The CDR3 DNA reads TGCGCCAGCAGCCAGTACCCTGAGGGGGGGTACAATGAGCAGTTCTTC.

There are many counts of this clonotype. The V gene is TRBV3-1, the J gene TRBJ2-5, with D possibly TRBD2 on 6 matching bases. Trimming cost V 0 bases and J 5 bases, with 10 bases left between them. Germline CDR1 reads LGHDT; CDR2 reads YNNKEL (reference sequence). The length of the CDR3 is 14 residues. The CDR3 region has the DNA TGTGCCAGCAGCCAAGAGGGCCGGGGGGAGACCCAGTACTTC. It encodes CASSQEGRGETQYF.

The chain joins TRBV5-6 to TRBJ2-7, with 8 nucleotides matching TRBD2. Germline V gene sequence: CDR1 SGHDT, CDR2 YYEEEE. Trimming cost V 4 bases and J 2 bases; bases outside gene matches: 14. The length of the CDR3 is 17 residues. The CDR3 DNA follows: TGTGCCAGCAGCCAGGAGGGAGTAGCGGGACGTCCCTACGAGCAGTACTTC. This sequence encodes CASSQEGVAGRPYEQYF.

The chain uses TRBV7-2 and TRBJ2-1; TRBD2 might be the D (7 bases). The CDR3 sequence is 13 residues long. Trimming removed 4 bases at V and 8 bases at J, with 12 bases between. Germline V gene data show CDR1 as SGHTA and CDR2 as FQGNSA. The CDR3 reads CASSWGGQDEQFF. In DNA, the CDR3 is TGTGCCAGCAGCTGGGGGGGCCAGGATGAGCAGTTCTTC.

The chain links TRBV24-1 to TRBJ1-1, with D uncertain. V was shortened by 12 bases and J by 1 base, with 17 bases between the two germline ends. This CDR3 has 14 residues. Germline-derived CDR1 and CDR2 are KGHDR and SFDVKD. The CDR3 loop reads CAPPGRSGNTEAFF. The CDR3 DNA sequence: TGTGCCCCCCCGGGTCGATCGGGGAACACTGAAGCTTTCTTT.

The CDR3 DNA follows: TGTGCCAGCAGTCATCAACCGGGACAGCTTCACTACGAGCAGTACTTC. Protein product: CASSHQPGQLHYEQYF. The chain joins TRBV27 to TRBJ2-7, with 7 bases fitting TRBD1. Germline V gene lookup returns CDR1 MNHEY and CDR2 SMNVEV (reference sequence). V lost 5 bases to trimming and J lost 3 bases; unmatched junction nucleotides: 13. This CDR3 has 16 residues.

With regard to this clonotype: One end of the junction is discordant with germline, which a read error may explain. V usage is TRBV7-2 and J usage is TRBJ2-3; the D is unclear. The CDR3 totals 18 residues. Germline CDR1 SGHTA, CDR2 FQGNSA. The chain's CDR3 is CASSFWRGGVGRTDMQYF. The CDR3, as DNA: TGTGCCAGCAGCTTTTGGCGAGGTGGGGTAGGGCGCACAGATATGCAGTATTTT. Full variable domain (outside the CDR3, taken from reference TRBV7-2 and TRBJ2-3): GAGVSQSPSNKVTEKGKDVELRCDPISGHTALYWYRQSLGQGLEFLIYFQGNSAPDKSGLPSDRFSAERTGGSVSTLTIQRTQQEDSAVYLCASSFWRGGVGRTDMQYFGPGTRLTVL.

V is TRBV30 and J is TRBJ1-4; weak D call: TRBD1 (5 bases). CDR3 length equals 11 residues. Deletions cut 3 bases from V and 11 bases from J, with 10 bases between. CDR1 GTSNPN and CDR2 SVGIG come from the germline V gene (reference sequence). The CDR3 DNA follows: TGTGCCTGGAGGACGGGGACGAAACTGTTTTTT. As protein: CAWRTGTKLFF. Full variable domain (missing parts from reference TRBV30 and TRBJ1-4): SQTIHQWPATLVQPVGSPLSLECTVEGTSNPNLYWYRQAAGRGLQLLFYSVGIGQISSEVPQNLSASRPQDRQFILSSKKLLLSDSGFYLCAWRTGTKLFFGSGTQLSVL.

The chain recombines TRBV6-5 with TRBJ2-1; D possibly corresponds to TRBD2 (6 bases). Trimming left V 6 bases short and J 4 bases short, with 19 bases between. Germline CDR1 MNHEY, CDR2 SVGAGI. This CDR3 is 16 amino acids long. CDR3 in amino acids: CASSRDLGTAYNEQFF. The CDR3 coding sequence is TGTGCCAGCAGCCGGGACTTGGGAACGGCTTACAATGAGCAGTTCTTC.

The V call is TRBV20-1, the J call TRBJ2-3; possibly TRBD1 or TRBD2 for D (6 bases each). Trimming left V 0 bases short and J 2 bases short, with 18 bases between. The CDR3 contains 17 residues. CDR1 is DFQATT, CDR2 SNEGSKA, per germline (reference sequence). The CDR3 is CSARDQSDGGHTDTQYF. The CDR3 DNA sequence: TGCAGTGCTAGAGATCAGTCGGACGGGGGACACACAGATACGCAGTATTTT.

This clonotype was counted a few times. The chain couples TRBV4-3 to TRBJ2-1; 9 bases agree with TRBD2. Per the germline V gene, CDR1 is LGHNA and CDR2 is YSLEER. V shed 4 bases, J shed 9 bases, and the junction held 13 bases outside the gene matches. CDR3 length: 16 amino acids. The CDR3 nucleotides are TGCGCCAGCAGCCGCCCGGGACTAGCAGAAACCGGTGAGCAGTTCTTC. Protein: CASSRPGLAETGEQFF.

This chain uses TRBV9 with TRBJ1-4; D call uncertain. The CDR3 length is 15 residues. The V end lost 4 bases, the J end lost 5 bases, and 15 bases lay between the germline ends. Per germline, CDR1 SGDLS and CDR2 YYNGEE. CDR3 in amino acids: CASSPGGVMNEKLFF. Here the CDR3 DNA reads TGTGCCAGCAGCCCAGGCGGGGTTATGAATGAAAAACTGTTTTTT.

The CDR3 spells CASYRVSYNEQFF. DNA of the CDR3: TGTGCCAGTTACAGGGTCTCCTACAATGAGCAGTTCTTC. The chain links TRBV5-5 to TRBJ2-1; perhaps TRBD1 as D (6 bases). Germline V gene data show CDR1 as SGHKS and CDR2 as YYEKEE (reference sequence). CDR3 length: 13 amino acids. V gave up 8 bases and J gave up 0 bases, with 9 bases separating them.

The V gene is TRBV6-1, the J gene TRBJ2-7, with 11 bases matching TRBD2. V lost 4 bases and J lost 5; bases outside the gene matches: 10. The CDR3 spans 16 residues. Germline CDR1 reads MNHNS; CDR2 reads SASEGT. In DNA, the CDR3 is TGTGCCAGCAGTGGGTCCGGGACTAGCGGCCGCGACGAGCAGTACTTC. This sequence encodes CASSGSGTSGRDEQYF.